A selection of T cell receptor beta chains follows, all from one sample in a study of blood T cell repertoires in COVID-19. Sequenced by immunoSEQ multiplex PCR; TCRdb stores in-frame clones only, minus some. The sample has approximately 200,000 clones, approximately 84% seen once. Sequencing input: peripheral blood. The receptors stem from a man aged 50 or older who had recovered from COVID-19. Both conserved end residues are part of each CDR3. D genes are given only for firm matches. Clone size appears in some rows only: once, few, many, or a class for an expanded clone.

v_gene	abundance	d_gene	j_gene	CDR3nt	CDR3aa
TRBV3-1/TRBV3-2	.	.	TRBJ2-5	TGTGCCAGCAGCCGCAAAGGTAGCGTGGAGACCCAGTACTTC	CASSRKGSVETQYF
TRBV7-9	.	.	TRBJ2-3	TGTGCCAGCAGCTCCGATACCGGGACTTATACGCAGTATTTT	CASSSDTGTYTQYF
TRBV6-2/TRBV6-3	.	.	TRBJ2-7	TGTGCCAGCAGTTATCCAGGACAGACCTACGAGCAGTACTTC	CASSYPGQTYEQYF
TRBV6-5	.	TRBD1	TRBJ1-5	TGTGCCAGCGGGACAGTCTTTGCTCAGCCCCAGCATTTT	CASGTVFAQPQHF
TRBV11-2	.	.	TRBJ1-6	TGTGCCAGCAGCTTCGACAGCGATTCACCCCTCCACTTT	CASSFDSDSPLHF
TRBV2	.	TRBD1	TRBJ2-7	TGTGCCAGCAGGAAGGGACAGGCGACCTACGAGCAGTACTTC	CASRKGQATYEQYF
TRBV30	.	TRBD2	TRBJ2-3	TGTGCCTGGAGGAGGAAGACTAGCGGGACAGATACGCAGTATTTT	CAWRRKTSGTDTQYF
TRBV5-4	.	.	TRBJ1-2	TGTGCCAGCAGCTTGGGGCAGAGGGGGTATGGCTACACCTTC	CASSLGQRGYGYTF
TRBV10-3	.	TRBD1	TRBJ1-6	TGTGCCATCAGCGCCCTGACAGGGGTTAATTCACCCCTCCACTTT	CAISALTGVNSPLHF
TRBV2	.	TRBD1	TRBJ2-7	TGTGCCAGCAGCCGGGACAGGGGTCCTTTCGAGCAGTACTTC	CASSRDRGPFEQYF
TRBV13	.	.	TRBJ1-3	TGTGCCAGCAGGTATCAGGGGTTGAGCTCTGGAAACACCATATATTTT	CASRYQGLSSGNTIYF
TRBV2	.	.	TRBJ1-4	TGTGCCAGCTATTACAGAGCCTTAAATGAAAAACTGTTTTTT	CASYYRALNEKLFF
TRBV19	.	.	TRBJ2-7	TGTGCCAGTAGTAATCCCCGGGACAAGCAGCTTTACGAGCAGTACTTC	CASSNPRDKQLYEQYF
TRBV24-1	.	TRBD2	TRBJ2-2	TGTGCCACTGGGAAGCGGGAGGGGAACACCGGGGAGCTGTTTTTT	CATGKREGNTGELFF
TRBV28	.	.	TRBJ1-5	TGTGCCAGCACTCCCCAGGCAGAGCAGCCCCAGCATTTT	CASTPQAEQPQHF
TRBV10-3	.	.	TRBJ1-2	TGTGCCATCAGTGAGTCGTTACAGAACTATGGCTACACCTTC	CAISESLQNYGYTF
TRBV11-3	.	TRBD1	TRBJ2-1	TGTGCCAGCAGCGTGACGACAGGGTCCGGTGGTGAGCAGTTCTTC	CASSVTTGSGGEQFF
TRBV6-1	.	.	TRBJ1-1	TGTGCCAGCAGTGAAGCTTGGAGGGACACTGAAGCTTTCTTT	CASSEAWRDTEAFF
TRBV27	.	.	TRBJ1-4	TGTGCCAGCAGTTATGGAGGGGCGGGCAGGGAAAAACTGTTTTTT	CASSYGGAGREKLFF
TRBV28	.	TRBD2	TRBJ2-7	TGTGCCAGCAGTTTTAGACTAGCGGGTATCTACGAGCAGTACTTC	CASSFRLAGIYEQYF
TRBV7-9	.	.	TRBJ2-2	TGTGCCAGCAGCTTACAATTCGGGGAGCTGTTTTTT	CASSLQFGELFF
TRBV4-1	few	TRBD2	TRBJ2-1	TGCGCCAGCAGTCGACAAACACTAGCGGGGGGGAGCTCCTACAATGAGCAGTTCTTC	CASSRQTLAGGSSYNEQFF
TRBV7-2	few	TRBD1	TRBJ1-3	TGTGCCAGCAGCCCCGGGACAGCGCGATTAAGGGGAAACACCATATATTTT	CASSPGTARLRGNTIYF
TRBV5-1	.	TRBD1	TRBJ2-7	TGCGCCAGCAGCCCGTACTCTGGAACGGGACAGGGACTTCACGAGCAGTACTTC	CASSPYSGTGQGLHEQYF
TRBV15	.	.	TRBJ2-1	TGTGCCACCAGCAGAGCCAGGGGTGAGCAGTTCTTC	CATSRARGEQFF
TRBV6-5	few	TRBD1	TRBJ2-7	TGTGCCAGCAGCTCCGGGACAGGGGCTTTCTACGAGCAGTACTTC	CASSSGTGAFYEQYF
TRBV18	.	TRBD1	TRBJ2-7	TGTGCCAGCTCAGCAAATCCGGTTACAGGGGGCAACGAGCAGTACTTC	CASSANPVTGGNEQYF
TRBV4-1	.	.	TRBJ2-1	TGCGCCAGCAGCCAAGGGTTAGCGGCCACGGGGCAGTTCTTC	CASSQGLAATGQFF
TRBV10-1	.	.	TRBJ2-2	TGCGCCAGCAGTGCGACGAGAGGGTACACCGGGGAGCTGTTTTTT	CASSATRGYTGELFF
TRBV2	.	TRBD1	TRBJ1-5	TGTGCCAGCAGTGGGGACAGGGGGCTGGAGCCCCAGCATTTT	CASSGDRGLEPQHF
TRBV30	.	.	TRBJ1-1	TGTGCCTGGAGTTCCCGGACTGATAAAGCTTTCTTT	CAWSSRTDKAFF
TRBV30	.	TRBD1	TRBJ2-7	TGTGCCTGGAGTCCCGGGACAGGGGAACGGGAGCAGTACTTC	CAWSPGTGEREQYF
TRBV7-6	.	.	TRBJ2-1	TGTGCCAGCAGCTTAGGAACAGGCTCCTACAATGAGCAGTTCTTC	CASSLGTGSYNEQFF
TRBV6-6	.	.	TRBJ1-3	TGTGCCAGCAGTCGGGGTGGTGGCGGAGACTCTGGAAACACCATATATTTT	CASSRGGGGDSGNTIYF
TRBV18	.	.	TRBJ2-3	TGTGCCAGCTCACCTCGACTAGGGACAGATACGCAGTATTTT	CASSPRLGTDTQYF
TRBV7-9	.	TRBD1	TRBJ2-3	TGTGCCAGCAGCTTAGAGCTTACAGGGGATTCCCAAACCTTT	CASSLELTGDSQTF
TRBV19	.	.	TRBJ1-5	TGTGCCAGTAACACCCTTCTAGAGGGGGGGTGGAACCGACCCCAGCATTTT	CASNTLLEGGWNRPQHF
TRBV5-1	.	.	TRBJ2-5	TGCGCCAGCAGCTCGGGACTGGGTCAAGAGACCCAGTACTTC	CASSSGLGQETQYF
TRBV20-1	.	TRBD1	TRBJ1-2	TGCAGTGCTAGTCGGGACAGGGCGAACTATGGCTACACCTTC	CSASRDRANYGYTF
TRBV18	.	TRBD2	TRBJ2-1	TGTGCCAGCTCACCTCAACCCGGGACTAGCGGGAGCGATGAGCAGTTCTTC	CASSPQPGTSGSDEQFF
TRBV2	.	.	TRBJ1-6	TGTGCCAGCGTATACAGGGTGAATTCACCCCTCCACTTT	CASVYRVNSPLHF
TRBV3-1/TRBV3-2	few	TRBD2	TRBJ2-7	TGTGCCAGCAGTTTAGCGGGAGGCTTATACGAGCAGTACTTC	CASSLAGGLYEQYF
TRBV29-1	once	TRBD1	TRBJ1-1	TGCAGCGTTGGCAGGGGGAGAATGAACACTGAAGCTTTCTTT	CSVGRGRMNTEAFF
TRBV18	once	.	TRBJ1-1	TGTGCCAGCTCACCCCATAACACTGAAGCTTTCTTT	CASSPHNTEAFF
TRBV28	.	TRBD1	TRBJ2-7	TGTGCCAGCAGACGACAGGGTGCCTACGAGCAGTACTTC	CASRRQGAYEQYF
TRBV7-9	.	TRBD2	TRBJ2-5	TGTGCCATCCTGATAGCGGGAGGCCACCAAGAGACCCAGTACTTC	CAILIAGGHQETQYF
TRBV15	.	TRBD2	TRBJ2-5	TGTGCCACCAGCGGGTCCGCGGGAGGCCTTCTAGGGGAGACCCAGTACTTC	CATSGSAGGLLGETQYF
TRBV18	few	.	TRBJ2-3	TGTGCCAGCTCGGCAGGGTCAGGAGATACGCAGTATTTT	CASSAGSGDTQYF
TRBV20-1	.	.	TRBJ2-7	TGCAGTGCCCTTCGTTACGAGCAGTACTTC	CSALRYEQYF
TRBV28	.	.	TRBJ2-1	TGTGCCAGCAGTTTAACGTCCCTAAAGGGGTCCCGTGAGCAGTTCTTC	CASSLTSLKGSREQFF
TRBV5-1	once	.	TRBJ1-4	TGCGCCAGCAGCCGGGGGGGAATTAATGAAAAACTGTTTTTT	CASSRGGINEKLFF